The 30 T cell receptor beta chains below come from one sample, sequenced in a study of PD-1 blockade in classical Hodgkin lymphoma. Method: immunoSEQ multiplex PCR; TCRdb's copy keeps in-frame clones and lacks some. Of approximately 8,000 clones in the sample, just over 85% were seen once. There was relapse after autologous stem cell transplantation in every patient, and there was variation in brentuximab vedotin exposure. PBMCs, once thawed, yielded CD8+ T cells isolated by magnetic negative selection. This specimen was CD8+ T cells from blood, taken at baseline. These receptor sequences come from a human donor with classical Hodgkin lymphoma.

V and J are TRBV29-1 and TRBJ2-1, with D tentatively TRBD1 or TRBD2 (5 bases each). The V gene's germline CDR1 is SQVTM and CDR2 ANQGSEA. The CDR3 contains 13 residues. The ends were cut back, 0 bases at V and 10 bases at J, with 13 bases in the middle. In DNA, the CDR3 is TGCAGCGTTGAAGATGGACGGGGCCTCGAGCAGTTCTTC. The encoded protein is CSVEDGRGLEQFF.

V is TRBV6-5 and J is TRBJ1-1; TRBD1 matches 9 bases. V lost 4 bases and J lost 5; bases outside the gene matches: 8. The CDR3 length is 15 residues. Germline V gene data show CDR1 as MNHEY and CDR2 as SVGAGI. CDR3 bases: TGTGCCAGCAGTTCCGTACAGGGGGCAGATACTGAAGCTTTCTTT. It is translated as CASSSVQGADTEAFF.

This rearrangement joins TRBV15 to TRBJ2-7, with 7 bases fitting TRBD1. Germline loops: CDR1 LNHNV, CDR2 YYDKDF (reference sequence). The CDR3 has 14 amino acids. V was clipped by 1 base and J by 5 bases; unmatched bases: 5. CDR3 sequence reads: CATSRGTGGNEQYF. CDR3 nucleotides: TGTGCCACCAGCAGAGGGACAGGAGGTAACGAGCAGTACTTC.

The chain has TRBV7-7 and TRBJ2-1, with 9 bases fitting TRBD1. The germline gives CDR1 SSHAT, CDR2 FNYEAQ (reference sequence). J was trimmed by 8 bases and V by 9 bases; bases with no gene match: 14. The length of the CDR3 is 15 residues. This chain's CDR3 is CARHPGTGLIDEQFF. Here the CDR3 DNA reads TGTGCCAGGCACCCAGGGACAGGGCTCATCGATGAGCAGTTCTTC.

The J gene is TRBJ2-1, the V gene TRBV5-8; D unclear. The CDR3 covers 12 residues. Germline assignment: CDR1 SGHTS and CDR2 YDEGEE. V was clipped by 0 bases and J by 7 bases, with 5 bases between them. The CDR3 nucleotides are TGTGCCAGCAGCTTGGGGGAAAATGAGCAGTTCTTC. Its protein product is CASSLGENEQFF. The whole variable domain, remainder taken from reference TRBV5-8 and TRBJ2-1, is EAGVTQSPTHLIKTRGQQATLRCSPISGHTSVYWYQQALGLGLQFLLWYDEGEERNRGNFPPRFSGRQFPNYSSELNVNALELEDSALYLCASSLGENEQFFGPGTRLTVL.

This clone has just a few counts. The chain joins TRBV13 to TRBJ1-1; TRBD1 aligns across 8 bases. V shed 5 bases, J shed 8 bases, and the junction held 4 bases outside the gene matches. This CDR3 has 12 residues. The germline V gene encodes CDR1 PRHDT and CDR2 FYEKMQ (reference sequence). CDR3 bases: TGTGCCAGCAGCGTGGGACAGGTCGAAGCTTTCTTT. It yields the protein CASSVGQVEAFF. Together with reference TRBV13 and TRBJ1-1, the CDR3 gives the full variable domain: AAGVIQSPRHLIKEKRETATLKCYPIPRHDTVYWYQQGPGQDPQFLISFYEKMQSDKGSIPDRFSAQQFSDYHSELNMSSLELGDSALYFCASSVGQVEAFFGQGTRLTVV.

This chain links TRBV4-1 with TRBJ2-6, with 7 bases identical to TRBD1. V lost 0 bases to trimming and J lost 0 bases; unmatched junction nucleotides: 11. Germline values: CDR1 MGHRA, CDR2 YSYEKL. This CDR3 is 20 amino acids long. The CDR3 DNA sequence: TGCGCCAGCAGCCAAGAGGACAGGCCGCATATACCCTCTGGGGCCAACGTCCTGACTTTC. This gives the protein CASSQEDRPHIPSGANVLTF.

This chain uses TRBV19 with TRBJ2-3; TRBD2 aligns across 8 bases. The CDR3 is 16 amino acids. Germline V gene lookup returns CDR1 LNHDA and CDR2 SQIVND (reference sequence). J gave up 2 bases and V 5 bases, and 9 bases lay outside the gene matches. Here the CDR3 DNA reads TGTGCCAGTAGTCTCCCAGCGGGAGAGATCACAGATACGCAGTATTTT. The encoded protein is CASSLPAGEITDTQYF.

The rearrangement links TRBV27 to TRBJ2-7, with D possibly TRBD1 on 5 matching bases. The CDR3 spans 13 residues. Germline CDR1 is MNHEY and CDR2 is SMNVEV (reference sequence). Trimming cost V 4 bases and J 5 bases, with 12 bases left between them. The CDR3 DNA reads as TGTGCCAGCAGTTGGGCGGCAGGGAACGAGCAGTACTTC. It is translated as CASSWAAGNEQYF.

This clone was seen just once. The genes are TRBV19 and TRBJ2-1, with TRBD1 as a possible D gene (7 bases). CDR3 length: 15 residues. Trimming shortened V by 1 base and J by 4 bases, and 11 bases separated the two germline ends. CDR1 is LNHDA and CDR2 is SQIVND in the germline V gene (reference sequence). In nucleotides, the CDR3 is TGTGCCAGTAGTATAGGGGCAGGGGGGTACAATGAGCAGTTCTTC. Its protein product is CASSIGAGGYNEQFF.

The CDR3 DNA is TGTGCCAGCAACAGGGGGCGTTCGGACACCGGGGAGCTGTTTTTT. This translates into CASNRGRSDTGELFF. This chain links TRBV7-9 with TRBJ2-2, with 9 bases that match TRBD1. The germline CDR1 and CDR2 sequences are SEHNR and FQNEAQ (reference sequence). V dropped 7 bases and J dropped 3; count of bases not matched to a gene: 6. This CDR3 has 15 residues.

This clone was found a few times. This sample includes further DNA sequences coding for the same CDR3. V and J are TRBV27 and TRBJ2-7; either TRBD1 or TRBD2 may supply D (5 bases each). Trimming took off 3 bases at V and 4 bases at J, with 13 bases between the two ends. There are 14 residues in the CDR3. Per the germline V gene, CDR1 is MNHEY and CDR2 is SMNVEV (reference sequence). CDR3 sequence (DNA): TGTGCCAGCAGTTTTGGGACGGGCCCGTACGAGCAGTACTTC. This codes for CASSFGTGPYEQYF.

This chain links TRBV2 with TRBJ2-1; no clear D. The V end lost 3 bases, the J end lost 0 bases, and 6 bases lay between the germline ends. The CDR3 is 14 residues long. Germline CDR1 SNHLY, CDR2 FYNNEI. The chain's CDR3 is CASSDSSSYNEQFF. Here the CDR3 DNA reads TGTGCCAGCAGTGACTCGAGCTCCTACAATGAGCAGTTCTTC.

This sequence joins TRBV9 and TRBJ1-1; D uncertain. Germline V gene sequence: CDR1 SGDLS, CDR2 YYNGEE. This CDR3 contains 17 residues. V dropped 0 bases and J dropped 0 bases, with 15 bases sitting between them. CDR3 sequence reads: CASSVVAETTMNTEAFF. The DNA for the CDR3 is TGTGCCAGCAGCGTAGTGGCAGAGACTACCATGAACACTGAAGCTTTCTTT.

V gene TRBV28 combines with J gene TRBJ1-1; D unresolved. The CDR3 contains 17 residues. The V gene's germline CDR1 is MDHEN and CDR2 SYDVKM. Trimming pared 3 bases from V and 7 bases from J, leaving 24 bases between. The CDR3 DNA follows: TGTGCCAGCAGTTTGATTGGTCCGGGTCTTTCCTCGGATGAAGCTTTCTTT. Protein: CASSLIGPGLSSDEAFF. The full variable domain, in which reference TRBV28 and TRBJ1-1 provide the parts outside the CDR3, is DVKVTQSSRYLVKRTGEKVFLECVQDMDHENMFWYRQDPGLGLRLIYFSYDVKMKEKGDIPEGYSVSREKKERFSLILESASTNQTSMYLCASSLIGPGLSSDEAFFGQGTRLTVV.

This clone was seen more than once but under ten times. V usage is TRBV9 and J usage is TRBJ1-2; no clear D. The CDR3 sequence is 15 residues long. With 3 bases removed from V and 3 bases from J, the gap between germline ends came to 15 bases. Germline V CDR1 and CDR2: SGDLS, YYNGEE. CDR3 sequence reads: CASSASGVGYYGYTF. CDR3 DNA: TGTGCCAGCAGCGCCTCCGGGGTGGGGTACTATGGCTACACCTTC.

This clone showed up just once. V is TRBV25-1 and J is TRBJ1-4; 7 bases map to TRBD1. Germline lookup yields CDR1 MGHDK and CDR2 SYGVNS. V trimming: 6 bases; J trimming: 10 bases; junction bases outside the gene matches: 8. The CDR3 runs to 13 residues. The CDR3 nucleotides read TGTGCCAGCAGCGAGACAGGGTTGGGAAAACTGTTTTTT. This sequence encodes CASSETGLGKLFF. Combining the CDR3 with reference TRBV25-1 and TRBJ1-4 gives the whole variable domain EADIYQTPRYLVIGTGKKITLECSQTMGHDKMYWYQQDPGMELHLIHYSYGVNSTEKGDLSSESTVSRIRTEHFPLTLESARPSHTSQYLCASSETGLGKLFFGSGTQLSVL.

This chain links TRBV29-1 with TRBJ2-3; 11 bases are shared with TRBD1. The ends lost 3 bases at V and 2 bases at J; junction bases unmatched: 7. The germline CDR1 and CDR2 sequences are SQVTM and ANQGSEA. This CDR3 spans 16 amino acids. CDR3 sequence reads: CSVDKDRGRDTDTQYF. The CDR3 DNA is TGCAGCGTTGACAAGGACAGGGGGCGAGACACAGATACGCAGTATTTT.

The V gene is TRBV7-6, the J gene TRBJ1-6; no firm D call. V shed 0 bases and J shed 8 bases, with 11 bases lying between them. The CDR3 is 15 amino acids. The germline CDR1 and CDR2 sequences are SGHVS and FNYEAQ. The CDR3 sequence: CASSLATDFDSPLHF. The CDR3 DNA sequence: TGTGCCAGCAGCTTAGCGACTGATTTTGATTCACCCCTCCACTTT.

This clone was seen a single time. The J gene is TRBJ2-7, the V gene TRBV7-9, with D unresolved. This CDR3 spans 14 amino acids. V was cut by 5 bases and J by 4 bases, with 15 bases left in between. The germline V gene has CDR1 SEHNR and CDR2 FQNEAQ (reference sequence). CDR3 coding DNA: TGTGCCAGCAGCCCGAACGGGTGGGTGTACGAGCAGTACTTC. Translated, it gives CASSPNGWVYEQYF.

V gene TRBV7-6 combines with J gene TRBJ2-7, with no clear D. Trimming cost V 5 bases and J 2 bases, with 10 bases left between them. This CDR3 has 13 residues. Germline-derived CDR1 and CDR2 are SGHVS and FNYEAQ. CDR3 sequence: CASSKFDTYEQYF. In nucleotides, the CDR3 is TGTGCCAGCAGCAAATTCGACACCTACGAGCAGTACTTC.

The chain carries TRBV5-4 and TRBJ1-1; D uncertain. Trimming took 5 bases from V and 0 from J, leaving 11 bases between them. The CDR3 loop spans 14 amino acids. CDR1 and CDR2 from the germline V gene are SGHNT and YYREEE (reference sequence). The CDR3 spells CASSGGRLNTEAFF. DNA of the CDR3: TGTGCCAGCAGTGGAGGACGCCTGAACACTGAAGCTTTCTTT.

This clone was detected only once. The J gene is TRBJ1-6, the V gene TRBV6-5; unclear D gene. The CDR3 spans 14 residues. Per the germline V gene, CDR1 is MNHEY and CDR2 is SVGAGI. V dropped 6 bases and J dropped 9 bases, with 15 bases sitting between them. DNA for the CDR3: TGTGCCAGCAGACTTGGCCCCGGAGGTTCACCCCTCCACTTT. The encoded protein is CASRLGPGGSPLHF.

The chain combines TRBV6-5 with TRBJ1-5, with D tentatively TRBD1 (5 bases). The CDR3 is 15 amino acids. Germline CDR1 reads MNHEY; CDR2 reads SVGAGI. With 5 bases removed from V and 1 base from J, the gap between germline ends came to 12 bases. CDR3 DNA sequence: TGTGCCAGCAGTCCATTAGGGGCAAGCAATCAGCCCCAGCATTTT. Translation gives CASSPLGASNQPQHF.

This clone has just a few counts. V is TRBV7-8 and J is TRBJ1-2; D is unresolved. The CDR3 is made up of 15 amino acids. CDR1 and CDR2 (germline): SGHVS, FQNEAQ. V was pared by 5 bases and J by 3 bases, with 16 bases between. The CDR3 protein is CASSPRRRLDYGYTF. In nucleotides, the CDR3 is TGTGCCAGCAGCCCACGTCGGAGGCTGGACTATGGCTACACCTTC.

This chain links TRBV2 with TRBJ2-7; 9 bases line up with TRBD1. CDR1 is SNHLY, CDR2 FYNNEI, per germline. The CDR3 is made up of 16 amino acids. J gave up 5 bases and V 7 bases, and 15 bases lay outside the gene matches. DNA for the CDR3: TGTGCCAGCATCTTAGTCGGGACAGGGTATCTGCACGAGCAGTACTTC. The encoded protein is CASILVGTGYLHEQYF.

The chain couples TRBV7-3 to TRBJ2-3; TRBD1 or TRBD2 may be the D gene (5 bases each). CDR3 size: 15 residues. CDR1 is SGHTA and CDR2 is FQGTGA in the germline V gene. V lost 0 bases and J lost 4, with 11 bases in between. The CDR3 DNA sequence: TGTGCCAGCAGCTTAACAGGGGCCGGGGCAGATACGCAGTATTTT. This codes for CASSLTGAGADTQYF.

For this clone: Distinct nucleotide sequences in the sample also encode this CDR3. The rearrangement joins TRBV11-2 to TRBJ2-5, with D tentatively TRBD2 (6 bases). Germline V gene sequence: CDR1 SGHAT, CDR2 FQNNGV. Trimming left V 3 bases short and J 5 bases short, with 10 bases between. The CDR3 runs 13 residues. CDR3 residues: CASSLWGLETQYF. CDR3 DNA: TGTGCCAGCAGCTTGTGGGGACTGGAGACCCAGTACTTC.

The rearrangement links TRBV10-2 to TRBJ2-5; D might be TRBD1 (5 bases). There are 13 residues in the CDR3. From germline, CDR1 is WSHSY and CDR2 SAAADI. Trimming shortened V by 9 bases and J by 5 bases, and 16 bases separated the two germline ends. The CDR3 DNA follows: TGCGCCAGTGGGGCAGCGCTGTGGGAGACCCAGTACTTC. Protein: CASGAALWETQYF.

This clone was counted a few times. The rearrangement uses TRBV6-5 and TRBJ2-5, with 10 bases identical to TRBD2. After removal of 0 bases from V and 2 bases from J, the junction contained 3 bases not matched to a gene. Per the germline V gene, CDR1 is MNHEY and CDR2 is SVGAGI. The CDR3 is made up of 16 amino acids. DNA of the CDR3: TGTGCCAGCAGTTACTCCTGGACTAGCGGACAAGAGACCCAGTACTTC. Its protein is CASSYSWTSGQETQYF.